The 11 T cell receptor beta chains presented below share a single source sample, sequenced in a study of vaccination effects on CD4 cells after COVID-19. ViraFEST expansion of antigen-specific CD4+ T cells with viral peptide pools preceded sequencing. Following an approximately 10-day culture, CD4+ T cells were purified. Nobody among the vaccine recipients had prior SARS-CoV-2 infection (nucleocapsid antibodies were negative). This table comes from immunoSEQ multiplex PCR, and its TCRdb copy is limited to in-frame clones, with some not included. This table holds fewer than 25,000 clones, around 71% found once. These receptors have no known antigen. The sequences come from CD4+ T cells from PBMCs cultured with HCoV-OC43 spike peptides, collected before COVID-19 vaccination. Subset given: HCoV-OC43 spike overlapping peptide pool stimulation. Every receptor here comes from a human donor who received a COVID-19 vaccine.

This chain's CDR3 is CAWTGGARSSSYNSPLHF. The CDR3 region has the DNA TGTGCCTGGACCGGGGGGGCCCGGTCTAGCTCCTATAATTCACCCCTCCACTTT. The V and J genes are TRBV30 and TRBJ1-6; D perhaps matches TRBD1 (6 bases). The CDR3 is 18 amino acids. V lost 4 bases to trimming and J lost 0 bases, with 19 bases between them. CDR1 GTSNPN and CDR2 SVGIG come from the germline V gene (reference sequence).

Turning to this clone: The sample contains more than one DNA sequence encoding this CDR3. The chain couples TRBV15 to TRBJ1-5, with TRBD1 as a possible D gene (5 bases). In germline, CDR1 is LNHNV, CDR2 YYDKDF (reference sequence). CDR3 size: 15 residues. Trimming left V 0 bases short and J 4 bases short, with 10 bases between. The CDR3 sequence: CATSRDPGGNQPQHF. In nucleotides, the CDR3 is TGTGCCACCAGCAGAGATCCGGGGGGGAATCAGCCCCAGCATTTT.

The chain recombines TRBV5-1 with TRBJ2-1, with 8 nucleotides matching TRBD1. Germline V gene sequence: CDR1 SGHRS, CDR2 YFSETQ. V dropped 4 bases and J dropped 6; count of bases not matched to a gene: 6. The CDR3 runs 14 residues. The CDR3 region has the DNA TGCGCCAGCAGCCGCGGACAGGGAGGCAATGAGCAGTTCTTC. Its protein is CASSRGQGGNEQFF.

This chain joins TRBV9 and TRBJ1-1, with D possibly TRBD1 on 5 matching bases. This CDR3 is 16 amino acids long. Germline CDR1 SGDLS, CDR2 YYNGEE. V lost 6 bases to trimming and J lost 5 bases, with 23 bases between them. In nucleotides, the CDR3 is TGTGCCAGCACTCCGGGTTCGGGGACCGCTATAACTGAAGCTTTCTTT. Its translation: CASTPGSGTAITEAFF.

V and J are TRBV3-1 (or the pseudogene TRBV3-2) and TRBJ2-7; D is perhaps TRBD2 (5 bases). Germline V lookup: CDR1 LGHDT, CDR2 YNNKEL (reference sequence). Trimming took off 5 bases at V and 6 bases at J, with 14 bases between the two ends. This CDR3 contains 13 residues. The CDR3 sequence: CASSGVGGFEQYF. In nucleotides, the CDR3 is TGTGCCAGCAGCGGAGTAGGAGGTTTCGAGCAGTACTTC.

CDR3 sequence: CASSFGNTYEQYF. DNA of the CDR3: TGTGCCAGCAGCTTCGGTAACACCTACGAGCAGTACTTC. V usage is TRBV11-2 and J usage is TRBJ2-7, with unresolved D. The CDR3 extends over 13 amino acids. CDR1 and CDR2 (germline): SGHAT, FQNNGV. V lost 3 bases to trimming and J lost 2 bases, with 8 bases between them.

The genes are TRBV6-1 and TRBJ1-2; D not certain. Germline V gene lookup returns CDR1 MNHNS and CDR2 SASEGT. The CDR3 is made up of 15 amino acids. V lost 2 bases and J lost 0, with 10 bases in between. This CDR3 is CASSEFWSANYGYTF. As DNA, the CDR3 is TGTGCCAGCAGTGAATTTTGGTCAGCTAACTATGGCTACACCTTC.

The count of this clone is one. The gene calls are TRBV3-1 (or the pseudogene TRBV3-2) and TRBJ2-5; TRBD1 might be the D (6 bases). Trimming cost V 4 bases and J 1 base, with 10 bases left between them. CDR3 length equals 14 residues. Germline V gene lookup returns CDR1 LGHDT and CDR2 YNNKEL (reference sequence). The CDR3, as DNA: TGTGCCAGCAGCCTGAGGACAGCCCAAGAGACCCAGTACTTC. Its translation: CASSLRTAQETQYF.

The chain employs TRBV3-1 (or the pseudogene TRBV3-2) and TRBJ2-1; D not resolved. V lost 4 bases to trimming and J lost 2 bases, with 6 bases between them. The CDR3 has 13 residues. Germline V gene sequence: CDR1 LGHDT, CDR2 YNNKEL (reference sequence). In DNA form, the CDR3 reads TGTGCCAGCAGCCTGGCGGCCTACAATGAGCAGTTCTTC. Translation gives CASSLAAYNEQFF.

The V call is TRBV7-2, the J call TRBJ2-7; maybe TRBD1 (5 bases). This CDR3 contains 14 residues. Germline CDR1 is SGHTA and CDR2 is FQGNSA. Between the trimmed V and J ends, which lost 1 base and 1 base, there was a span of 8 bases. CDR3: CASSLVPGSYEQYF. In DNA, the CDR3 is TGTGCCAGCAGCTTAGTTCCAGGGTCCTACGAGCAGTACTTC. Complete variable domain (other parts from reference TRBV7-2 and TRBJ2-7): GAGVSQSPSNKVTEKGKDVELRCDPISGHTALYWYRQSLGQGLEFLIYFQGNSAPDKSGLPSDRFSAERTGGSVSTLTIQRTQQEDSAVYLCASSLVPGSYEQYFGPGTRLTVT.

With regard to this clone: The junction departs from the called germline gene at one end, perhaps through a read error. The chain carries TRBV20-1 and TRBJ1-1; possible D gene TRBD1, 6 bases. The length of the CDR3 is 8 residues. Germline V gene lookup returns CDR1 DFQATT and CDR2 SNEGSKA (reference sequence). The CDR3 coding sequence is TGTAGAATAGGGGGGGCCTTCTTT. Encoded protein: CRIGGAFF.